This T cell receptor (beta chain) was profiled in a study of T-cell reconstitution after alpha-beta-depleted transplantation in children. This clonotype showed up many times. The CDR3 sequence is 13 residues long. Deletions cut 0 bases from V and 2 bases from J, with 3 bases between. The V gene's germline CDR1 is SGHRS and CDR2 YFSETQ. Preparation of the TCRbeta library used unique molecular identifiers. MiXCR was run by TCRdb on the PCR reads, yielding one entry per CDR3 protein. The profile shows over 150,000 distinct CDR3 sequences, roughly 10% of them singletons. The starting material was PBMCs, obtained before TCRalphabeta/CD19-depleted stem cell transplant. This clonotype was obtained from a boy aged 2-9 years with acute myeloid leukemia, due to receive a stem cell transplant. This sequence joins TRBV5-1 and TRBJ2-1; D uncertain. The CDR3 is CASSLGAYNEQFF. Here the CDR3 DNA reads TGCGCCAGCAGCTTGGGGGCCTACAATGAGCAGTTCTTC.